The 27 T cell receptor beta chains reported below all come from one sample, sequenced in a study of blood T cell repertoires in COVID-19. Method: immunoSEQ multiplex PCR; TCRdb's copy keeps in-frame clones and lacks some. The table lists some 250,000 clones, about 86% of them singletons, with roughly 9.4% in the top ten. The sequenced sample was peripheral blood. These receptors came from a man aged 35-49 years with active or convalescent COVID-19.

A few counts support this clone. J is TRBJ1-4 and V is TRBV5-4, with TRBD1 as a possible D gene (5 bases). This CDR3 is 14 amino acids long. From germline, CDR1 is SGHNT and CDR2 YYREEE (reference sequence). V shed 0 bases and J shed 7 bases, with 10 bases lying between them. The CDR3 coding sequence is TGTGCCAGCAGCTTGGGGACTAGGGGTGAAAAACTGTTTTTT. It encodes CASSLGTRGEKLFF.

The chain combines TRBV7-9 with TRBJ1-1, with D unresolved. The CDR3 is 11 amino acids. Germline V gene data show CDR1 as SEHNR and CDR2 as FQNEAQ (reference sequence). V was cut by 2 bases and J by 7 bases, with 5 bases left in between. The CDR3 here is CASSLYLEAFF. DNA for the CDR3: TGTGCCAGCAGCTTATATCTTGAAGCTTTCTTT.

The chain combines TRBV3-1 (or the pseudogene TRBV3-2) with TRBJ2-3, with 11 bases fitting TRBD2. Germline CDR1 is LGHDT and CDR2 is YNNKEL (reference sequence). Germline trimming cut 2 bases from V and 0 bases from J; bases unmatched to any gene: 7. CDR3 length: 18 amino acids. CDR3 in amino acids: CASSQFASGRPSTDTQYF. The CDR3 nucleotides are TGTGCCAGCAGCCAATTTGCTAGCGGGAGGCCAAGCACAGATACGCAGTATTTT.

As regards this clone: Other nucleotide sequences from this sample produce the same CDR3. This rearrangement joins TRBV6-6 to TRBJ2-7; possibly TRBD1 for D (6 bases). Germline lookup yields CDR1 MNHNY and CDR2 SVGAGI (reference sequence). V lost 5 bases and J lost 4, with 9 bases in between. This CDR3 spans 12 amino acids. CDR3 nucleotide sequence: TGTGCCAGCAGTCTGCAGGGGTACGAGCAGTACTTC. Protein product: CASSLQGYEQYF.

This chain links TRBV6-4 with TRBJ2-3; 8 nucleotides match TRBD2. The CDR3 is 14 amino acids. Germline assignment: CDR1 MRHNA and CDR2 SNTAGT. V lost 7 bases to trimming and J lost 2 bases; unmatched junction nucleotides: 5. The CDR3 DNA follows: TGTGCCAGCAAGGCGACTAGCGCCACAGATACGCAGTATTTT. Translated, it gives CASKATSATDTQYF.

The chain links TRBV7-9 to TRBJ1-2; weak D call: TRBD1 (5 bases). V lost 1 base and J 8 bases, leaving 8 bases between the germline ends. Germline assignment: CDR1 SEHNR and CDR2 FQNEAQ (reference sequence). The CDR3 is made up of 12 amino acids. The CDR3 nucleotides read TGTGCCAGCAGCTTAGGGGGCCGGGGCTACACCTTC. As protein: CASSLGGRGYTF.

This sequence joins TRBV7-2 and TRBJ1-1; the match to TRBD1 covers 7 bases. V gave up 4 bases and J gave up 5 bases; unmatched junction bases: 10. Looked up from germline, CDR1 is SGHTA and CDR2 is FQGNSA. This CDR3 is built from 15 residues. CDR3 in DNA: TGTGCCAGCAGCTACGCAGGGGGGTCAGTGACTGAAGCTTTCTTT. Its translation: CASSYAGGSVTEAFF.

V gene TRBV2 combines with J gene TRBJ2-5; 11 nucleotides agree with TRBD2. The CDR3 covers 14 residues. Unmatched junction bases numbered 4, after V lost 6 bases and J lost 4 bases. Germline CDR1 reads SNHLY; CDR2 reads FYNNEI. CDR3 sequence: CASSVGLAGETQYF. CDR3 DNA sequence: TGTGCCAGCAGCGTCGGACTAGCGGGAGAGACCCAGTACTTC. Drawing the rest from reference TRBV2 and TRBJ2-5, the complete variable domain is EPEVTQTPSHQVTQMGQEVILRCVPISNHLYFYWYRQILGQKVEFLVSFYNNEISEKSEIFDDQFSVERPDGSNFTLKIRSTKLEDSAMYFCASSVGLAGETQYFGPGTRLLVL.

The genes are TRBV25-1 and TRBJ2-2; no clear D. V gave up 1 base and J gave up 5 bases, with 14 bases separating them. This CDR3 region has 16 residues. Looked up from germline, CDR1 is MGHDK and CDR2 is SYGVNS. CDR3 region: CASSEFFFRGTGELFF. For the CDR3, the DNA is TGTGCCAGCAGTGAATTTTTTTTTCGCGGTACCGGGGAGCTGTTTTTT.

The gene calls are TRBV20-1 and TRBJ2-7; 9 bases map to TRBD2. Germline V gene sequence: CDR1 DFQATT, CDR2 SNEGSKA (reference sequence). Trimming took 3 bases from V and 3 from J; bases not matched to a gene: 6. The CDR3 spans 14 residues. The DNA of the CDR3 is TGCAGTGCTAGTGCTAGCGGGACCTTCTACGAGCAGTACTTC. Residues: CSASASGTFYEQYF.

The chain combines TRBV4-1 with TRBJ1-2; TRBD1 matches at 7 bases. CDR1 is MGHRA and CDR2 is YSYEKL in the germline V gene. Trimming at V came to 3 bases and at J to 0 bases, leaving 10 bases not matched to a gene. This CDR3 spans 17 amino acids. Written as DNA, the CDR3 is TGCGCCAGCAGCCAGGCCGGGACAGCCCCCGCTAACTATGGCTACACCTTC. Protein: CASSQAGTAPANYGYTF.

The chain joins TRBV6-2 or TRBV6-3 to TRBJ2-5; 10 positions match TRBD2. The germline V gene encodes CDR1 MNHEY and CDR2 SVGEGT. The CDR3 totals 20 residues. V lost 2 bases and J lost 1; bases outside the gene matches: 16. The CDR3 DNA reads as TGTGCCAGCAGTTACCCCCCCCGGATAGCGGGGGGCTACCGCCAAGAGACCCAGTACTTC. Translating gives CASSYPPRIAGGYRQETQYF.

In its sample, this clone was seen a few times. The chain joins TRBV18 to TRBJ2-7; 7 bases line up with TRBD1. J lost 2 bases, V lost 6 bases, and 7 bases had no gene match. The length of the CDR3 is 14 residues. Germline-derived CDR1 and CDR2 are KGHSH and LQKENI. This CDR3 reads CASSEGASAYEQYF. Written as DNA, the CDR3 is TGTGCCAGCTCTGAGGGGGCCAGTGCCTACGAGCAGTACTTC.

V gene TRBV4-1 combines with J gene TRBJ2-2; tentative D call: TRBD1 (6 bases). The V gene lost 5 bases and the J gene lost 2 bases, with 18 bases spanning the gap. In germline, CDR1 is MGHRA, CDR2 YSYEKL. The CDR3 covers 17 residues. The CDR3 sequence: CASSFNHRADNTGELFF. The CDR3 nucleotides read TGCGCCAGCAGCTTCAATCACAGGGCGGATAACACCGGGGAGCTGTTTTTT.

The gene calls are TRBV6-5 and TRBJ2-7; 7 bases map to TRBD1. The CDR3 is 14 amino acids. Germline lookup yields CDR1 MNHEY and CDR2 SVGAGI. Unmatched junction bases numbered 5, after V lost 3 bases and J lost 3 bases. DNA of the CDR3: TGTGCCAGCAGTTATGGGGACAGCCGCTACGAGCAGTACTTC. As protein: CASSYGDSRYEQYF.

The CDR3 DNA reads TGTGCCAGCAGCCCAACCCTGATAGGAGGGACTGAAGCTTTCTTT. Translating it yields CASSPTLIGGTEAFF. The chain combines TRBV7-8 with TRBJ1-1; no firm D call. CDR1 and CDR2 (germline): SGHVS, FQNEAQ. The V and J ends lost 5 bases and 5 bases respectively, with 18 bases between them. The CDR3 runs 15 residues.

The chain is built from TRBV30 and TRBJ2-1, with a weak D call TRBD1 (6 bases). V lost 4 bases and J lost 9, with 16 bases in between. This CDR3 has 13 residues. The V gene's germline CDR1 is GTSNPN and CDR2 SVGIG (reference sequence). CDR3 sequence (DNA): TGTGCCTGGATCCCGACTGCACAGGGTGAGCAGTTCTTC. It codes for CAWIPTAQGEQFF.

The rearrangement links TRBV25-1 to TRBJ2-1; 8 bases match TRBD1. The CDR3 has 14 amino acids. CDR1 is MGHDK, CDR2 SYGVNS, per germline. V was clipped by 3 bases and J by 9 bases; unmatched bases: 7. The CDR3 DNA sequence: TGTGCCAGCAGTGATCGACAGGGGAGACCTGAGCAGTTCTTC. It encodes CASSDRQGRPEQFF.

This chain links TRBV2 with TRBJ2-1, with unresolved D. Trimming stripped 3 bases from V and 8 bases from J, with 2 bases between. In germline, CDR1 is SNHLY, CDR2 FYNNEI. The CDR3 is made up of 10 amino acids. This chain's CDR3 is CASSDDEQFF. CDR3 nucleotides: TGTGCCAGCAGTGACGATGAGCAGTTCTTC.

J is TRBJ1-2 and V is TRBV5-6, with D possibly TRBD1 on 5 matching bases. Germline V lookup: CDR1 SGHDT, CDR2 YYEEEE. The CDR3 has 14 residues. The ends were cut back, 4 bases at V and 4 bases at J, with 14 bases in the middle. The CDR3 reads CASSAGTAAYGYTF. Written as DNA, the CDR3 is TGTGCCAGCAGCGCGGGGACGGCCGCCTATGGCTACACCTTC.

This clone has only one observation. The chain joins TRBV18 to TRBJ2-1; 7 nucleotides align to TRBD2. Germline V gene sequence: CDR1 KGHSH, CDR2 LQKENI. The CDR3 runs 14 residues. V lost 4 bases, J lost 9 bases, and 9 bases stayed unmatched. The CDR3 DNA reads TGTGCCAGCTCACAACGTCGTGGGGAGGGTGAGCAGTTCTTC. It is translated as CASSQRRGEGEQFF.

This clone was observed a few times. This chain links TRBV5-1 with TRBJ2-7, with D perhaps TRBD1 (5 bases). The ends were cut back, 3 bases at V and 5 bases at J, with 18 bases in the middle. The CDR3 consists of 15 residues. Germline V CDR1 and CDR2: SGHRS, YFSETQ. In DNA form, the CDR3 reads TGCGCCAGCAGCTCGGACAAGGCAAGTTTTGACGAGCAGTACTTC. Translated, it gives CASSSDKASFDEQYF.

This chain uses TRBV7-8 with TRBJ2-7, with D perhaps matching TRBD2 (7 bases). The CDR3 is made up of 13 amino acids. CDR1 is SGHVS, CDR2 FQNEAQ, per germline. Trimming removed 8 bases at V and 2 bases at J, with 13 bases between. Written as DNA, the CDR3 is TGTGCCAGCGCCGGGGGGCAAACCTACGAGCAGTACTTC. Its protein product is CASAGGQTYEQYF. Based on the CDR3 plus reference TRBV7-8 and TRBJ2-7, the full variable domain is GAGVSQSPRYKVAKRGQDVALRCDPISGHVSLFWYQQALGQGPEFLTYFQNEAQLDKSGLPSDRFFAERPEGSVSTLKIQRTQQEDSAVYLCASAGGQTYEQYFGPGTRLTVT.

V usage is TRBV6-5 and J usage is TRBJ2-5, with TRBD1 matching over 8 bases. V was pared by 4 bases and J by 0 bases, with 7 bases of the junction left unmatched. CDR3 length: 16 amino acids. CDR1 and CDR2 (germline): MNHEY, SVGAGI. CDR3 DNA sequence: TGTGCCAGCAGTTTCTCCGGGACAGGTTACCAAGAGACCCAGTACTTC. Translating gives CASSFSGTGYQETQYF.

This chain connects TRBV9 to TRBJ2-2; 8 positions match TRBD1. From germline, CDR1 is SGDLS and CDR2 YYNGEE. Losses at the gene ends were 3 bases for V and 4 bases for J; bases not matched to a gene: 14. This CDR3 has 18 residues. The CDR3 region has the DNA TGTGCCAGCAGCGCTTACCCAGGGGGCGAGACTTCCACCGGGGAGCTGTTTTTT. This translates into CASSAYPGGETSTGELFF.

CDR3 nucleotide sequence: TGTGCCAGCAGGGGACTAGCGGGAACCACTGAGCAGTTCTTC. It is translated as CASRGLAGTTEQFF. The chain recombines TRBV2 with TRBJ2-1; 13 nucleotides align to TRBD2. The CDR3 consists of 14 residues. J was trimmed by 9 bases and V by 6 bases; bases with no gene match: 5. CDR1 is SNHLY and CDR2 is FYNNEI in the germline V gene.

J is TRBJ2-1 and V is TRBV23-1, with TRBD2 matching 12 bases. TRBV23-1 is marked as an open reading frame, function uncertain. The length of the CDR3 is 17 residues. Germline trimming cut 0 bases from V and 7 bases from J; bases unmatched to any gene: 7. DNA of the CDR3: TGCGCCAGCAGTCAATCGATCTGGACTAGCGGGAAGAATGAGCAGTTCTTC. Its translation is CASSQSIWTSGKNEQFF.